This note documents a single T cell receptor (beta chain) sequence. The antigen is undetermined. Rectal tissue came from one to two pinch biopsies taken at colonoscopy. No immunosuppressive drugs were given to ulcerative colitis patients before diagnostic colonoscopy. These data belong to a study of pediatric ulcerative colitis. Points from the study as a whole: Compared with controls, ulcerative colitis showed greater blood-rectum clone sharing. A couple of rectal CDR3 clonotypes occurred in all ulcerative colitis patients.

Sequencing depth was up to 500,000 reads per sample. Some clones are missing from TCRdb's copy, which holds only in-frame ones; the method was immunoSEQ multiplex PCR. The repertoire includes around 36,000 clones, about 81% of them detected once, and 0.8% to 1.1% sits in the top ten. The source material was gut tissue. This TCR came from a boy between 5 and 17 years old with mild ulcerative colitis.

This chain's CDR3 is CSVVPSMNTEAFF. The CDR3 nucleotides read TGCAGCGTTGTCCCCAGCATGAACACTGAAGCTTTCTTT. The chain links TRBV29-1 to TRBJ1-1; no clear D. Germline V gene lookup returns CDR1 SQVTM and CDR2 ANQGSEA. This CDR3 is built from 13 residues. With 4 bases removed from V and 0 bases from J, the gap between germline ends came to 9 bases.